Below, 21 T cell receptor beta chains from the same sample are listed, as sequenced in a study of blood T cell repertoires in COVID-19 (dated by TCRdb to the early 2020s). Libraries were prepared through the immunoSEQ multiplex PCR assay. TCRdb provides this immuneACCESS table in a form limited to in-frame rearrangements. Some clones are lacking; in checked studies, under half of them reflect an unresolved V gene, and why the rest are absent is not known. The sample includes some 47,000 clones, with about 88% observed a single time. Clones ranked in the top ten supply over 40% of the sample. The source material was peripheral blood. These receptors were collected from a human donor in a cohort sampled during active COVID-19.

The chain carries TRBV4-1 and TRBJ2-2; 8 bases fit TRBD2. The CDR3 contains 15 residues. V was pared by 5 bases and J by 4 bases, with 6 bases of the junction left unmatched. Looked up from germline, CDR1 is MGHRA and CDR2 is YSYEKL. For the CDR3, the DNA is TGCGCCAGCAGCTTTATCGGGGGGGTCACCGGGGAGCTGTTTTTT. Translated, it gives CASSFIGGVTGELFF.

This clone was picked up one time. This chain links TRBV19 with TRBJ2-5, with 7 bases lining up with TRBD2. The germline CDR1 and CDR2 sequences are LNHDA and SQIVND (reference sequence). The CDR3 contains 14 residues. V lost 7 bases, J lost 4 bases, and 9 bases stayed unmatched. CDR3 amino acids: CASIPGGGRETQYF. CDR3 sequence (DNA): TGTGCCAGTATCCCCGGCGGGGGTCGAGAGACCCAGTACTTC.

The chain is built from TRBV6-2 or TRBV6-3 and TRBJ2-1, with 12 bases fitting TRBD2. Unmatched junction bases numbered 1, after V lost 1 base and J lost 9 bases. The CDR3 runs 14 residues. Germline V CDR1 and CDR2: MNHEY, SVGEGT. CDR3 residues: CASSYLTSGGEQFF. CDR3 DNA sequence: TGTGCCAGCAGTTACTTGACTAGCGGGGGTGAGCAGTTCTTC.

The genes are TRBV5-8 and TRBJ2-7, with a tentative D call TRBD2 (6 bases). The length of the CDR3 is 15 residues. The V end was cut by 3 bases, the J end by 4 bases, with 17 bases between. Germline assignment: CDR1 SGHTS and CDR2 YDEGEE. CDR3 bases: TGTGCCAGCAGCTGGAGAGGAGGGACCCCTTACGAGCAGTACTTC. Its protein product is CASSWRGGTPYEQYF.

The chain combines TRBV7-9 with TRBJ2-7; TRBD1 might be the D (6 bases). Germline CDR1 and CDR2: SEHNR and FQNEAQ (reference sequence). Trimming pared 2 bases from V and 5 bases from J, leaving 16 bases between. The CDR3 has 15 residues. The CDR3 DNA sequence: TGTGCCAGCAGCTTAAGAACAGGGTCGTTGGACGAGCAGTACTTC. This encodes CASSLRTGSLDEQYF.

This chain connects TRBV7-2 to TRBJ2-7; 11 bases fit TRBD2. V lost 0 bases to trimming and J lost 3 bases; unmatched junction nucleotides: 1. The CDR3 covers 15 residues. Germline V gene lookup returns CDR1 SGHTA and CDR2 FQGNSA. CDR3 coding DNA: TGTGCCAGCAGCTTAGCACTAGCGGGGGTCTACGAGCAGTACTTC. Translated: CASSLALAGVYEQYF.

This clone has only a few counts. V and J are TRBV6-1 and TRBJ2-3, with D maybe TRBD2 (5 bases). Germline V gene data show CDR1 as MNHNS and CDR2 as SASEGT. The CDR3 covers 16 residues. Between the trimmed V and J ends, which lost 1 base and 2 bases, there was a span of 13 bases. The CDR3 is CASSEGRRSFTDTQYF. Written as DNA, the CDR3 is TGTGCCAGCAGTGAAGGGAGGCGGAGCTTCACAGATACGCAGTATTTT.

This clone was detected only once. V usage is TRBV5-8 and J usage is TRBJ1-4, with D perhaps TRBD1 (6 bases). V lost 4 bases and J lost 3, with 13 bases in between. The germline V gene has CDR1 SGHTS and CDR2 YDEGEE. The CDR3 is 15 amino acids. CDR3 sequence (DNA): TGTGCCAGCAGCCGGGGGGGCAGATCTAATGAAAAACTGTTTTTT. Translating gives CASSRGGRSNEKLFF.

The chain uses TRBV10-3 and TRBJ2-2; TRBD1 matches 7 bases. The V gene end was trimmed by 6 bases and the J gene end by 0 bases; junction bases not matched to a gene: 4. This CDR3 region has 15 residues. The germline CDR1 and CDR2 sequences are ENHRY and SYGVKD. CDR3 amino acids: CAIRTGTANTGELFF. CDR3 nucleotides: TGTGCCATCAGGACCGGGACAGCGAACACCGGGGAGCTGTTTTTT.

The chain recombines TRBV11-1 with TRBJ1-3; D is unclear. Trimming removed 0 bases at V and 0 bases at J, with 9 bases between. The CDR3 sequence is 16 residues long. CDR1 and CDR2 (germline): SGHAT, FQDESV (reference sequence). As DNA, the CDR3 is TGTGCCAGCAGCTTAGCGGCGGCTCACTCTGGAAACACCATATATTTT. It specifies CASSLAAAHSGNTIYF.

The chain recombines TRBV6-6 with TRBJ2-5; the D is unclear. V lost 6 bases to trimming and J lost 2 bases, with 4 bases between them. The V gene's germline CDR1 is MNHNY and CDR2 SVGAGI (reference sequence). The CDR3 consists of 11 residues. CDR3 sequence (DNA): TGTGCCAGCAGCCTACAAGAGACCCAGTACTTC. This codes for CASSLQETQYF.

There are a few counts of this clone. The chain couples TRBV28 to TRBJ1-1, with D perhaps TRBD1 (5 bases). The V gene's germline CDR1 is MDHEN and CDR2 SYDVKM. Trimming cost V 3 bases and J 3 bases, with 11 bases left between them. CDR3 size: 14 residues. The CDR3 protein is CASSFQGGYTEAFF. CDR3 bases: TGTGCCAGCAGTTTTCAGGGAGGTTACACTGAAGCTTTCTTT.

The chain joins TRBV6-5 to TRBJ1-3; D unresolved. CDR3 length: 15 amino acids. Trimming cost V 2 bases and J 4 bases, with 12 bases left between them. CDR1 is MNHEY and CDR2 is SVGAGI in the germline V gene. The CDR3 loop is CASSYRRAQGNTIYF. In DNA form, the CDR3 reads TGTGCCAGCAGTTACAGGAGGGCGCAAGGAAACACCATATATTTT.

The chain recombines TRBV7-2 with TRBJ2-2; D ambiguous. The V gene lost 5 bases and the J gene lost 4 bases, with 17 bases spanning the gap. Germline loops: CDR1 SGHTA, CDR2 FQGNSA. The CDR3 totals 16 residues. The CDR3 coding sequence is TGTGCCAGCAGCCAAATGCCGGGTTTGGGCACCGGGGAGCTGTTTTTT. Protein sequence: CASSQMPGLGTGELFF. The full variable domain, completed using reference TRBV7-2 and TRBJ2-2, is GAGVSQSPSNKVTEKGKDVELRCDPISGHTALYWYRQSLGQGLEFLIYFQGNSAPDKSGLPSDRFSAERTGGSVSTLTIQRTQQEDSAVYLCASSQMPGLGTGELFFGEGSRLTVL.

The chain joins TRBV14 to TRBJ2-5; TRBD1 aligns across 8 bases. The germline CDR1 and CDR2 sequences are SGHDN and FVKESK. This CDR3 is 17 amino acids long. V gave up 4 bases and J gave up 0 bases; unmatched junction bases: 10. CDR3 protein: CASSRKRQGLYQETQYF. DNA of the CDR3: TGTGCCAGCAGCCGTAAGAGACAGGGGTTGTACCAAGAGACCCAGTACTTC.

This sequence joins TRBV11-2 and TRBJ2-5; D is undetermined. Trimming left V 10 bases short and J 1 base short, with 7 bases between. This CDR3 has 11 amino acids. Germline loops: CDR1 SGHAT, CDR2 FQNNGV. This CDR3 is CATQSQETQYF. DNA of the CDR3: TGTGCCACCCAGTCCCAAGAGACCCAGTACTTC.

A few counts support this clone. This chain uses TRBV2 with TRBJ2-2; TRBD1 matches 7 bases. V lost 2 bases and J lost 2; bases outside the gene matches: 2. The germline CDR1 and CDR2 sequences are SNHLY and FYNNEI. The CDR3 totals 15 residues. As DNA, the CDR3 is TGTGCCAGCAGTGAAAGGGGGCGAAACACCGGGGAGCTGTTTTTT. Translated: CASSERGRNTGELFF.

This chain uses TRBV11-1 with TRBJ2-3; 7 bases agree with TRBD1. The CDR3 has 15 amino acids. V lost 5 bases to trimming and J lost 0 bases; unmatched junction nucleotides: 5. Germline V lookup: CDR1 SGHAT, CDR2 FQDESV (reference sequence). CDR3 sequence reads: CASSPGQVSTDTQYF. For the CDR3, the DNA is TGTGCCAGCAGCCCAGGACAGGTTAGCACAGATACGCAGTATTTT.

The J gene is TRBJ1-1, the V gene TRBV3-1 (or the pseudogene TRBV3-2); TRBD1 might be the D (6 bases). Germline assignment: CDR1 LGHDT and CDR2 YNNKEL (reference sequence). V lost 0 bases and J 4 bases, leaving 9 bases between the germline ends. There are 14 residues in the CDR3. CDR3: CASSQDRGGTEAFF. CDR3 DNA: TGTGCCAGCAGCCAAGACAGGGGTGGCACTGAAGCTTTCTTT.

The table lists this clone with a count of one. V gene TRBV5-1 combines with J gene TRBJ2-3; TRBD1 agrees at 9 bases. V trimming: 1 base; J trimming: 1 base; junction bases outside the gene matches: 10. The CDR3 covers 18 residues. Germline V CDR1 and CDR2: SGHRS, YFSETQ. In nucleotides, the CDR3 is TGCGCCAGCAGCTTGCTTCCGACAGGGGGTGGCGGCACAGATACGCAGTATTTT. Translation gives CASSLLPTGGGGTDTQYF. Complete variable domain (other parts from reference TRBV5-1 and TRBJ2-3): KAGVTQTPRYLIKTRGQQVTLSCSPISGHRSVSWYQQTPGQGLQFLFEYFSETQRNKGNFPGRFSGRQFSNSRSEMNVSTLELGDSALYLCASSLLPTGGGGTDTQYFGPGTRLTVL.

This chain uses TRBV18 with TRBJ1-5, with TRBD1 matching 8 bases. The CDR3 is made up of 18 amino acids. Per germline, CDR1 KGHSH and CDR2 LQKENI. Unmatched junction bases numbered 12, after V lost 3 bases and J lost 2 bases. DNA of the CDR3: TGTGCCAGCTCACCTCGTGAATCAGGGGGCGTGGGCAATCAGCCCCAGCATTTT. This sequence encodes CASSPRESGGVGNQPQHF.